Shown below are 21 T cell receptor beta chains from a single sample sequenced in a study of control samples from healthy donors and cancer patients. Some clones are missing from TCRdb's copy, which holds only in-frame ones; the method was immunoSEQ multiplex PCR. The sample records 110,000 to 150,000 clones, under 90% being singletons. The sample consisted of blood. The receptor set was obtained from a man aged 25-45 years in good health.

The genes are TRBV5-6 and TRBJ2-3; D ambiguous. The CDR3 totals 17 residues. Per germline, CDR1 SGHDT and CDR2 YYEEEE. V was cut by 3 bases and J by 1 base, with 18 bases left in between. CDR3 nucleotides: TGTGCCAGCAGCTCCCCGGGCATGGGGTGGGGCACAGATACGCAGTATTTT. Encoded protein: CASSSPGMGWGTDTQYF.

The genes are TRBV6-1 and TRBJ2-3; D not resolved. With 3 bases removed from V and 1 base from J, the gap between germline ends came to 14 bases. Germline CDR1 reads MNHNS; CDR2 reads SASEGT. This CDR3 is 16 amino acids long. This chain's CDR3 is CASSDLLGIGTDTQYF. In nucleotides, the CDR3 is TGTGCCAGCAGTGACCTTTTAGGGATTGGCACAGATACGCAGTATTTT.

V and J are TRBV7-9 and TRBJ1-3; D is undetermined. This CDR3 region has 14 residues. Trimming took off 4 bases at V and 2 bases at J, with 9 bases between the two ends. Germline CDR1 and CDR2: SEHNR and FQNEAQ (reference sequence). The CDR3 bases are TGTGCCAGCAGCTCCGGACCGCCTGGAAACACCATATATTTT. Protein sequence: CASSSGPPGNTIYF.

The V call is TRBV30, the J call TRBJ1-2; 7 positions agree with TRBD1. V shed 5 bases, J shed 4 bases, and the junction held 7 bases outside the gene matches. Looked up from germline, CDR1 is GTSNPN and CDR2 is SVGIG (reference sequence). This CDR3 is built from 13 residues. The CDR3 region is CAWLTGAGYGYTF. The CDR3, as DNA: TGTGCCTGGCTTACAGGGGCGGGCTATGGCTACACCTTC.

The rearrangement uses TRBV19 and TRBJ2-2; tentatively, D is TRBD2 (5 bases). Trimming pared 7 bases from V and 1 base from J, leaving 13 bases between. The germline V gene has CDR1 LNHDA and CDR2 SQIVND (reference sequence). The length of the CDR3 is 15 residues. CDR3 bases: TGTGCCAGTAACCCTAAGGCGGGGAACACCGGGGAGCTGTTTTTT. It codes for CASNPKAGNTGELFF.

J is TRBJ2-1 and V is TRBV11-3; tentative D call: TRBD2 (5 bases). V was trimmed by 1 base and J by 4 bases, leaving 17 bases between them. The CDR3 has 17 residues. Germline-derived CDR1 and CDR2 are SGHNT and YENEEA. The CDR3 DNA sequence: TGTGCCAGCAGCTTAGTGGCTGCGGGTCCCACATACAATGAGCAGTTCTTC. It is translated as CASSLVAAGPTYNEQFF.

A word on this clone: The junction departs from germline at one end; a sequencing error may be responsible. The chain has TRBV4-2 and TRBJ2-7; 7 nucleotides match TRBD1. Germline V gives CDR1 LGHNA, CDR2 YNFKEQ. CDR3 length: 15 amino acids. For the CDR3, the DNA is TGTGCCAGCAGCGACTCTGGGACAGCTAGTCCCACCTTGGCCTTC. Protein: CASSDSGTASPTLAF.

The chain carries TRBV14 and TRBJ2-1; TRBD2 is a possible D gene (5 bases). Germline CDR1 reads SGHDN; CDR2 reads FVKESK. V was cut by 5 bases and J by 0 bases, with 14 bases left in between. The CDR3 spans 16 residues. CDR3 amino acids: CASSVTGVSSYNEQFF. DNA for the CDR3: TGTGCCAGCAGCGTAACCGGGGTGAGCTCCTACAATGAGCAGTTCTTC.

The chain uses TRBV9 and TRBJ1-6; a weak D match, TRBD1 (5 bases). The CDR3 runs to 14 residues. CDR1 and CDR2 (germline): SGDLS, YYNGEE. Trimming removed 0 bases at V and 7 bases at J, with 8 bases between. DNA of the CDR3: TGTGCCAGCAGCGTAGCTGACAGCAATTCACCCCTCCACTTT. This codes for CASSVADSNSPLHF.

This clone appeared a single time. V is TRBV27 and J is TRBJ1-6; TRBD1 matches 10 bases. CDR3 size: 14 residues. The V gene end was trimmed by 3 bases and the J gene end by 9 bases; junction bases not matched to a gene: 2. Germline CDR1 and CDR2: MNHEY and SMNVEV (reference sequence). This chain's CDR3 is CASSFDRGLSPLHF. In DNA form, the CDR3 reads TGTGCCAGCAGTTTTGACAGGGGGCTTTCACCCCTCCACTTT.

This clone appeared a few times. V and J are TRBV19 and TRBJ2-1, with TRBD1 identical over 10 bases. V trimming: 5 bases; J trimming: 6 bases; junction bases outside the gene matches: 7. The CDR3 spans 15 residues. Germline CDR1 LNHDA, CDR2 SQIVND (reference sequence). This CDR3 is CASSVRDRGFNEQFF. In DNA form, the CDR3 reads TGTGCCAGTAGTGTCCGGGACAGGGGTTTCAATGAGCAGTTCTTC.

This sequence joins TRBV7-2 and TRBJ1-2; 7 nucleotides align to TRBD1. V was clipped by 4 bases and J by 2 bases; unmatched bases: 7. The CDR3 sequence is 15 residues long. The V gene's germline CDR1 is SGHTA and CDR2 FQGNSA. CDR3 amino acids: CASSYNDRANYGYTF. The CDR3 DNA sequence: TGTGCCAGCAGCTATAATGACAGGGCCAACTATGGCTACACCTTC.

J is TRBJ1-4 and V is TRBV20-1; tentative D call: TRBD1 (6 bases). Per germline, CDR1 DFQATT and CDR2 SNEGSKA (reference sequence). The CDR3 is made up of 15 amino acids. V lost 3 bases to trimming and J lost 7 bases, with 18 bases between them. The CDR3 sequence is CSASALGGFVEKLFF. Here the CDR3 DNA reads TGCAGTGCTAGTGCCCTAGGGGGTTTTGTTGAAAAACTGTTTTTT.

This CDR3 reads CASSLFGSDTEAFF. CDR3 nucleotide sequence: TGTGCCAGCAGCTTATTCGGGTCCGACACTGAAGCTTTCTTT. This chain uses TRBV5-4 with TRBJ1-1; D remains ambiguous. The V end was cut by 2 bases, the J end by 3 bases, with 11 bases between. Per the germline V gene, CDR1 is SGHNT and CDR2 is YYREEE (reference sequence). CDR3 length: 14 amino acids.

The CDR3 DNA reads TGTGCCAGCAGTGGGGGAGCGCTCTACGAGCAGTACTTC. Translation gives CASSGGALYEQYF. The chain carries TRBV28 and TRBJ2-7, with D perhaps given as TRBD1 or TRBD2 (5 bases each). The CDR3 is 13 amino acids. The germline V gene encodes CDR1 MDHEN and CDR2 SYDVKM. Trimming stripped 5 bases from V and 3 bases from J, with 11 bases between.

This chain uses TRBV29-1 with TRBJ1-6, with D tentatively TRBD1 (6 bases). CDR3 length: 13 residues. Looked up from germline, CDR1 is SQVTM and CDR2 is ANQGSEA. Between the trimmed V and J ends, which lost 6 bases and 7 bases, there was a span of 13 bases. DNA for the CDR3: TGCAGCGTCCGACAGGAGATAAATTCACCCCTCCACTTT. It is translated as CSVRQEINSPLHF.

The table lists this clone with a count of one. The CDR3 DNA follows: TGTGCCAGCAGCTTGACGGGGAACACAGATACGCAGTATTTT. This encodes CASSLTGNTDTQYF. The V gene is TRBV5-4, the J gene TRBJ2-3; D might be TRBD2 (5 bases). The CDR3 contains 14 residues. Germline CDR1 and CDR2: SGHNT and YYREEE (reference sequence). The V gene lost 1 base and the J gene lost 2 bases, with 8 bases spanning the gap.

The gene calls are TRBV6-6 and TRBJ2-7; perhaps TRBD1 as D (5 bases). Trimming removed 4 bases from V and 5 bases from J, with 12 bases in between. In germline, CDR1 is MNHNY, CDR2 SVGAGI (reference sequence). This CDR3 comprises 13 residues. Written as DNA, the CDR3 is TGTGCCAGCAGTTTAGTCAGGGCCAACGAGCAGTACTTC. Its protein is CASSLVRANEQYF.

The sample holds one count of this clone. The chain recombines TRBV19 with TRBJ1-5; 8 bases fit TRBD1. Unmatched junction bases numbered 21, after V lost 9 bases and J lost 2 bases. This CDR3 spans 19 amino acids. Germline V gene data show CDR1 as LNHDA and CDR2 as SQIVND (reference sequence). This chain's CDR3 is CARRGRSGTGSWGNQPQHF. Written as DNA, the CDR3 is TGTGCCAGGAGAGGGCGCTCCGGGACAGGCTCCTGGGGCAATCAGCCCCAGCATTTT.

The V gene is TRBV5-1, the J gene TRBJ2-7, with 7 positions matching TRBD1. The J segment lost 3 bases and the V segment lost 4 bases, leaving 7 bases of the junction unmatched. The CDR3 loop spans 14 amino acids. The V gene's germline CDR1 is SGHRS and CDR2 YFSETQ. CDR3 nucleotide sequence: TGCGCCAGCAGCCCCGGGACAGAAAGCTACGAGCAGTACTTC. The encoded protein is CASSPGTESYEQYF.

The J gene is TRBJ2-5, the V gene TRBV5-1, with 7 positions matching TRBD1. The CDR3 is made up of 14 amino acids. The germline V gene has CDR1 SGHRS and CDR2 YFSETQ. V lost 6 bases and J lost 0; bases outside the gene matches: 5. CDR3 DNA sequence: TGCGCCAGCACAAGACAGGGAAACCAAGAGACCCAGTACTTC. Residues: CASTRQGNQETQYF.